This TCR beta chain was profiled in a study of T-cell memory formation after mild COVID-19. TCRdb processed the 5' RACE reads anew with MiXCR; each CDR3 protein has one entry. The sample shows hundreds of thousands of distinct CDR3 sequences, approximately 24% of them seen only once. Germline CDR1 and CDR2: KGHSH and LQKENI. V was pared by 2 bases and J by 3 bases, with 23 bases between. The CDR3 loop spans 19 amino acids. This clonotype was detected a few times. Its specificity is not known. Study-level results: Contracting clones localized mainly to CM and EM when CD4+ and mainly to EMRA when CD8+. Contracting clones from day 15 to 85 had balanced CD4/CD8; later expanders favoured CD4+.

The origin of this receptor is an adult woman who had mild COVID-19 (a few samples of this study predate the infection). Cell type and time point are not known. The sequenced sample was PBMCs or a T cell subset sorted from them (not recorded which). J is TRBJ2-1 and V is TRBV18; a possible D gene is TRBD2 (5 bases). The CDR3 bases are TGTGCCAGCTCACCAGTAAACCTCGGACTTTCCCGATACTACAATGAGCAGTTCTTC. Translated: CASSPVNLGLSRYYNEQFF. The whole variable domain, filled in from reference TRBV18 and TRBJ2-1, reads NAGVMQNPRHLVRRRGQEARLRCSPMKGHSHVYWYRQLPEEGLKFMVYLQKENIIDESGMPKERFSAEFPKEGPSILRIQQVVRGDSAAYFCASSPVNLGLSRYYNEQFFGPGTRLTVL.